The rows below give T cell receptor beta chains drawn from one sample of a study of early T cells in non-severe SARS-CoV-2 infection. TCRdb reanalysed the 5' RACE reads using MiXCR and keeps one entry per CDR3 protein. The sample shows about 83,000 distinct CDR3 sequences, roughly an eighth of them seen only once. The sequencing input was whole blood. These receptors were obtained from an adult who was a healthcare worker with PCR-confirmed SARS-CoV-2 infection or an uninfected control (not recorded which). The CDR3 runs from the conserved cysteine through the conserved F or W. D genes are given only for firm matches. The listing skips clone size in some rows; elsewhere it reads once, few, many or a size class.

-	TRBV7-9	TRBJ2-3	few	CASSKGLASLTDTQYF	TGTGCCAGCAGCAAGGGGCTAGCCTCTCTCACAGATACGCAGTATTTT
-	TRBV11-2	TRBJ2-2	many	CASSLTAGELFF	TGTGCCAGCAGCCTGACGGCCGGGGAGCTGTTTTTT
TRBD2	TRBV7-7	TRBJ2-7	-	CASSPGSGISYEQYF	TGTGCTAGCAGCCCTGGGAGCGGGATCTCCTACGAGCAGTACTTC
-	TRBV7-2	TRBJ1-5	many	CASSFESGGAAPINQPQHF	TGTGCCAGCAGCTTTGAAAGTGGGGGGGCGGCACCAATTAATCAGCCCCAGCATTTT
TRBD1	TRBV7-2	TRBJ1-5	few	CASSSLTGSGQPQHF	TGTGCCAGCAGCTCGCTGACAGGGTCTGGGCAGCCCCAGCATTTT
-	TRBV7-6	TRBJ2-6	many	CASSPRGSISGANVLTF	TGTGCCAGCAGCCCCAGGGGTTCAATCTCTGGGGCCAACGTCCTGACTTTC
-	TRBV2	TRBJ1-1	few	CATSYDTEAFF	TGTGCCACCTCCTATGATACTGAAGCTTTCTTT
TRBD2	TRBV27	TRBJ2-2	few	CASSLPSGTRNTGELFF	TGTGCCAGCAGTTTACCTAGCGGGACTCGTAACACCGGGGAGCTGTTTTTT
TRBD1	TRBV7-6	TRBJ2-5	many	CASSLSTSGGYSAQETQYF	TGTGCCAGCAGCCTGAGTACGTCAGGGGGCTATTCTGCCCAAGAGACCCAGTACTTC
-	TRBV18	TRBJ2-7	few	CASSLGTGSSYEQYF	TGTGCCAGCTCACTTGGGACGGGAAGCTCCTACGAGCAGTACTTC
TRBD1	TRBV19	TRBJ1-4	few	CASSKAGQGNEKLFF	TGTGCCAGTAGCAAAGCGGGACAGGGGAATGAAAAACTGTTTTTT
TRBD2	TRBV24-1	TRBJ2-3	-	CATSDTRAGESRDTQYF	TGTGCCACCAGTGATACGCGAGCGGGAGAAAGTAGAGATACGCAGTATTTT
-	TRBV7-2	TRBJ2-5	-	CASSTKTPGVSRGETQYF	TGTGCCAGCAGCACCAAAACTCCGGGCGTATCCCGAGGGGAGACCCAGTACTTC
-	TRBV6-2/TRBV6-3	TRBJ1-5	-	CASSPNLAQHF	TGTGCCAGCAGTCCAAACCTGGCCCAGCATTTT
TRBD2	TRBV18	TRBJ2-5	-	CASSSGRAGETQYF	TGTGCCAGCTCCAGCGGGAGAGCCGGGGAGACCCAGTACTTC
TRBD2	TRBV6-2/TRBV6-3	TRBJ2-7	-	CASSYSVGRRAYEQYF	TGTGCCAGCAGTTACTCCGTCGGGAGGAGGGCCTACGAGCAGTACTTC
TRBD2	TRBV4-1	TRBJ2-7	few	CASSLRLAGDYEQYF	TGCGCCAGCAGTCTCCGACTAGCGGGGGACTACGAGCAGTACTTC
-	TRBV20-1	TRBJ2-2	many	CSAGGPFNTGELFF	TGCAGTGCCGGGGGCCCATTCAACACCGGGGAGCTGTTTTTT
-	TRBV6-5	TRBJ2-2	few	CASSYPGTGELFF	TGTGCCAGCAGTTATCCAGGGACCGGGGAGCTGTTTTTT
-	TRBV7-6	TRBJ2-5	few	CASSLARQETQYF	TGTGCCAGCAGCTTAGCCAGGCAAGAGACCCAGTACTTC
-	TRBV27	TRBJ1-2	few	CASTPSSWQLYGYTF	TGTGCCAGCACCCCCTCTTCGTGGCAGCTCTATGGCTACACCTTC
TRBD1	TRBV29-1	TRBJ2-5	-	CSFNQGAETQYF	TGCAGCTTCAATCAGGGGGCCGAGACCCAGTACTTC
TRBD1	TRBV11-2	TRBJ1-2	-	CASSPGTGGRGYTF	TGTGCCAGCAGCCCCGGGACAGGGGGCCGGGGCTACACCTTC
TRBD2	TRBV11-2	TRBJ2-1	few	CASSSLGLAQFF	TGTGCCAGCAGCTCCTTAGGACTAGCTCAGTTCTTC
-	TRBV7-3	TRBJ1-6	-	CASSLKSRGGNSPLHF	TGTGCCAGCAGCTTAAAGTCCAGGGGCGGCAATTCACCCCTCCACTTT
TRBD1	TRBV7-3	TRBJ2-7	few	CASSSGQGLEQYF	TGTGCCAGCAGCTCGGGACAGGGCCTAGAGCAGTACTTC